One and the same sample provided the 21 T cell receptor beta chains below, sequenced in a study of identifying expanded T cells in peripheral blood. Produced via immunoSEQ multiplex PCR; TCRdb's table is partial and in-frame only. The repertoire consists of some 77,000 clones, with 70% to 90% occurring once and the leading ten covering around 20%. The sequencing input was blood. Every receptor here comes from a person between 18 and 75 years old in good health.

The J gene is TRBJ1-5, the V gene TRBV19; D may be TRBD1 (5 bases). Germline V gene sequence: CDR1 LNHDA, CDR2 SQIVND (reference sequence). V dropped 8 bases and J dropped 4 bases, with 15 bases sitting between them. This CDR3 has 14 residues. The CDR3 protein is CASWGDLKNQPQHF. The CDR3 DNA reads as TGTGCCAGTTGGGGGGATTTGAAGAATCAGCCCCAGCATTTT.

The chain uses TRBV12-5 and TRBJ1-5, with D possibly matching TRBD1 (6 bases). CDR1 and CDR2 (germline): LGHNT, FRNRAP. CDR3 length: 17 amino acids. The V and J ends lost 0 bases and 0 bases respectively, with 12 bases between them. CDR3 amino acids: CASGLVPDRYSNQPQHF. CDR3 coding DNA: TGTGCTAGTGGTTTGGTACCCGACAGGTATAGCAATCAGCCCCAGCATTTT. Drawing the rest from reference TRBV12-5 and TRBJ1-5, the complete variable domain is DARVTQTPRHKVTEMGQEVTMRCQPILGHNTVFWYRQTMMQGLELLAYFRNRAPLDDSGMPKDRFSAEMPDATLATLKIQPSEPRDSAVYFCASGLVPDRYSNQPQHFGDGTRLSIL.

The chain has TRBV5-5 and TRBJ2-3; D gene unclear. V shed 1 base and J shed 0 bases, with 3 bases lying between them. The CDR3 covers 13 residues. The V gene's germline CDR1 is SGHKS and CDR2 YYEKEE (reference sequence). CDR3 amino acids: CASSLQSTDTQYF. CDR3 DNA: TGTGCCAGCAGCTTGCAGAGCACAGATACGCAGTATTTT.

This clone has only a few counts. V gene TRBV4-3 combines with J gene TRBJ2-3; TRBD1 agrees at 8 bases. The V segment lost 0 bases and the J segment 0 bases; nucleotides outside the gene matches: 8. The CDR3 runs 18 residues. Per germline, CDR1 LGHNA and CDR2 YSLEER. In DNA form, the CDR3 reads TGCGCCAGCAGCCAAGATCGTAGGACAGGGACTAGCACAGATACGCAGTATTTT. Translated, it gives CASSQDRRTGTSTDTQYF.

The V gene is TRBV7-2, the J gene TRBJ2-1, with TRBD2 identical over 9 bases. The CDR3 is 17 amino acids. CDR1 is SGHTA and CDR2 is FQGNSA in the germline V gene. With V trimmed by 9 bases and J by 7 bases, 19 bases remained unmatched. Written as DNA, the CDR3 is TGTGCCAGTCACACCAACGTCGGCGGGGGGGCTAGAAATGAGCAGTTCTTC. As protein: CASHTNVGGGARNEQFF.

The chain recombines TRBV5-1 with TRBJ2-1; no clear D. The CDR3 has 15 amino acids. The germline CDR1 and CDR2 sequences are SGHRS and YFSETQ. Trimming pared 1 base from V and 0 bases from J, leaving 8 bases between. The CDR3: CASSLRPGSYNEQFF. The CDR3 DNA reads TGCGCCAGCAGCTTGCGCCCTGGCTCCTACAATGAGCAGTTCTTC.

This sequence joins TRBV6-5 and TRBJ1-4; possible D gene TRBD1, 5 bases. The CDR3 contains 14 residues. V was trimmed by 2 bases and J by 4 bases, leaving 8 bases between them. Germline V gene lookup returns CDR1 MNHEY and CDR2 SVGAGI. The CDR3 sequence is CASSYGGFNEKLFF. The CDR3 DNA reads TGTGCCAGCAGTTACGGGGGATTTAATGAAAAACTGTTTTTT.

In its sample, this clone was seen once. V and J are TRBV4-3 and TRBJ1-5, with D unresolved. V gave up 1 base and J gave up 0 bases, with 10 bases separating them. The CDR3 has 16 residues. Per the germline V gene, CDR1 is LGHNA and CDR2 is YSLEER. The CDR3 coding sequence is TGCGCCAGCAGCCAAGTATTCACGTATAGCAATCAGCCCCAGCATTTT. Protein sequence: CASSQVFTYSNQPQHF.

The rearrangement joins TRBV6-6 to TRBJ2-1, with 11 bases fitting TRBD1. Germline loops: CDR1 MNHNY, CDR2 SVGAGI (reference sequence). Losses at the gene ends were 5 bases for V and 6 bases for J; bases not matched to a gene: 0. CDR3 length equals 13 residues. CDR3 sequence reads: CASSGTGGNEQFF. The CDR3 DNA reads TGTGCCAGCAGTGGGACAGGGGGCAATGAGCAGTTCTTC.

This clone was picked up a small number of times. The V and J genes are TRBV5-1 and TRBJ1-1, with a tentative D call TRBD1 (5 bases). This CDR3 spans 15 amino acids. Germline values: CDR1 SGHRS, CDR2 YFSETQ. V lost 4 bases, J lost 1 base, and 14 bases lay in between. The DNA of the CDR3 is TGCGCCAGCAGCACGGAAGGGGCCGCGAACACTGAAGCTTTCTTT. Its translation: CASSTEGAANTEAFF.

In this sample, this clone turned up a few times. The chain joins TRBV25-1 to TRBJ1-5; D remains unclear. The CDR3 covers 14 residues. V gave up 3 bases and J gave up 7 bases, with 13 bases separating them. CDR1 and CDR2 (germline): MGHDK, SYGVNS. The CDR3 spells CASSDIGNVQPQHF. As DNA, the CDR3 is TGTGCCAGCAGTGACATCGGGAACGTACAGCCCCAGCATTTT.

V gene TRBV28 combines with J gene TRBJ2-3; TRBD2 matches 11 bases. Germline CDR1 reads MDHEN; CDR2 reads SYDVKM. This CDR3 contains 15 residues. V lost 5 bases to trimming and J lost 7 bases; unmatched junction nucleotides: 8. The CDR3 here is CASSILAGGRHTQYF. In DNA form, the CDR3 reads TGTGCCAGCAGTATTCTAGCGGGGGGACGGCATACGCAGTATTTT.

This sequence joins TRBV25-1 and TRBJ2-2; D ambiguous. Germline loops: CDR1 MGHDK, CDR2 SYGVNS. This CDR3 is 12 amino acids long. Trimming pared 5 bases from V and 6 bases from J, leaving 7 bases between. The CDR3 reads CASSSISGELFF. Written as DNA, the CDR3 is TGTGCCAGCAGTTCAATTTCCGGGGAGCTGTTTTTT.

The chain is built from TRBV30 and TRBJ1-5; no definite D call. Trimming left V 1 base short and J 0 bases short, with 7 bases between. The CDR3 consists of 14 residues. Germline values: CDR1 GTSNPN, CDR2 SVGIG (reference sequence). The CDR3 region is CAWSAPYSNQPQHF. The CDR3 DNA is TGTGCCTGGAGTGCTCCGTATAGCAATCAGCCCCAGCATTTT.

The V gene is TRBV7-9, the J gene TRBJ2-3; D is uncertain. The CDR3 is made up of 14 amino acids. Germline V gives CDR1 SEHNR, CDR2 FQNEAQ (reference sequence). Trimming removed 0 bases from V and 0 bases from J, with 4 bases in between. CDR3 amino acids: CASSLAGSTDTQYF. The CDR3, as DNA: TGTGCCAGCAGCTTAGCGGGGAGCACAGATACGCAGTATTTT.

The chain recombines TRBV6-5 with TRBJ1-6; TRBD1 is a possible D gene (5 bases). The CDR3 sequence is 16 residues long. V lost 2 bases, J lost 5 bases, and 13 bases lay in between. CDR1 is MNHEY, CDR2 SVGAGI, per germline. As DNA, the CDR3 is TGTGCCAGCAGTTACCTTCCGGAGGGGCATAATTCACCCCTCCACTTT. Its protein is CASSYLPEGHNSPLHF.

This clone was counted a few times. CDR3 bases: TGCGCCAGCAGCCGGGGGCCAGCGGGCGAAGAGACCCAGTACTTC. Protein product: CASSRGPAGEETQYF. The chain carries TRBV5-1 and TRBJ2-5, with D possibly being TRBD1 or TRBD2 (6 bases each). CDR3 length: 15 amino acids. The V gene lost 4 bases and the J gene lost 3 bases, with 16 bases spanning the gap. Germline assignment: CDR1 SGHRS and CDR2 YFSETQ.

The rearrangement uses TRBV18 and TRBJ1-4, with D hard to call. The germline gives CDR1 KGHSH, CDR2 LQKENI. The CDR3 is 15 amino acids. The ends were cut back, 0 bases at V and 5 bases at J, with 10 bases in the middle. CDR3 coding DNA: TGTGCCAGCTCACCACCGGGTCGAAAAAATGAAAAACTGTTTTTT. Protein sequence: CASSPPGRKNEKLFF.

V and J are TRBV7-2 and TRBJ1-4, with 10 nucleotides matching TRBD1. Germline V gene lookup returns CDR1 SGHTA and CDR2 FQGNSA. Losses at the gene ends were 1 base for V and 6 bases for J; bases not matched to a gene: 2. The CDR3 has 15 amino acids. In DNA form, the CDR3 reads TGTGCCAGCAGCTTAGGACAGGGGGCTTATGAAAAACTGTTTTTT. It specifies CASSLGQGAYEKLFF.

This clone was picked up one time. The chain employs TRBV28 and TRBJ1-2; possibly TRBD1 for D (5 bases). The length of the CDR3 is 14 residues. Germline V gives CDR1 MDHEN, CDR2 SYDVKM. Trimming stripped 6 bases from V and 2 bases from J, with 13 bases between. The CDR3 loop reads CASSSPGGNYGYTF. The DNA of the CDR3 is TGTGCCAGCAGCTCTCCGGGGGGGAACTATGGCTACACCTTC.

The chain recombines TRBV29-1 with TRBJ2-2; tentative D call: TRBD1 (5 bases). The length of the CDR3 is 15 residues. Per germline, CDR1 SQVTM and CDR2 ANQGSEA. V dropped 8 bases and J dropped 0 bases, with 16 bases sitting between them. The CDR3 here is CSPANVTANTGELFF. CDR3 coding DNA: TGCAGCCCAGCTAATGTGACAGCGAACACCGGGGAGCTGTTTTTT.